Listed below are T cell receptor beta chains from one sample, sequenced in a study of T cells in Graves' hyperthyroidism and ophthalmopathy. TCRdb ran MiXCR on the multiplex PCR reads and lists one entry per CDR3 protein. The top ten clones hold about 7.2% of a sample with 650,000 to 800,000 distinct CDR3 sequences, 45% of them seen once. The sample consisted of peripheral blood or thyroid tissue (not recorded which). These receptors all stem from an adult man with Graves' disease, either hyperthyroidism or ophthalmopathy (not recorded which). Each CDR3 is given with its conserved first and last residue. The D gene is left open where the match is weak. Size tells how often a clone was seen (once, few, many) or the class of an expanded clone, and some rows leave it out.

j_call: TRBJ1-6; clone_size: .; d_call: .; v_call: TRBV19; cdr3_aa: CASTSGVDNSPLHF; cdr3_nt: TGTGCCAGTACCTCAGGGGTTGATAATTCACCCCTCCACTTT
j_call: TRBJ1-5; clone_size: .; d_call: .; v_call: TRBV19; cdr3_aa: CASSTQKNSNQPQHF; cdr3_nt: TGTGCCAGTAGTACCCAGAAGAATAGCAATCAGCCCCAGCATTTT
j_call: TRBJ2-2; clone_size: .; d_call: .; v_call: TRBV7-9; cdr3_aa: CASSQATGWNTGELFF; cdr3_nt: TGTGCCAGCAGCCAAGCAACAGGGTGGAACACCGGGGAGCTGTTTTTT
j_call: TRBJ2-5; clone_size: .; d_call: TRBD1; v_call: TRBV5-1; cdr3_aa: CASSSGDRGTQETQYF; cdr3_nt: TGCGCCAGCAGCTCCGGGGACAGGGGAACCCAAGAGACCCAGTACTTC
j_call: TRBJ1-1; clone_size: .; d_call: .; v_call: TRBV20-1; cdr3_aa: CSASSGGNTEAFF; cdr3_nt: TGCAGTGCTAGCTCTGGGGGGAACACTGAAGCTTTCTTT
j_call: TRBJ2-5; clone_size: .; d_call: .; v_call: TRBV29-1; cdr3_aa: CSGEQGGQQYF; cdr3_nt: TGCAGCGGGGAACAGGGAGGTCAGCAGTACTTC
j_call: TRBJ1-5; clone_size: once; d_call: .; v_call: TRBV7-8; cdr3_aa: CASSPEKRRAVKPQHF; cdr3_nt: TGCGCCAGCAGCCCTGAAAAAAGGCGCGCCGTAAAGCCCCAGCATTTT
j_call: TRBJ2-7; clone_size: .; d_call: .; v_call: TRBV7-9; cdr3_aa: CASSLGPAAGRAYEQYF; cdr3_nt: TGTGCCAGCAGCTTAGGCCCCGCCGCGGGGAGAGCCTACGAGCAGTACTTC
j_call: TRBJ2-2; clone_size: .; d_call: TRBD1; v_call: TRBV7-8; cdr3_aa: CASSLFDRANTGELFF; cdr3_nt: TGTGCCAGCAGCTTATTCGACAGGGCGAACACCGGGGAGCTGTTTTTT
j_call: TRBJ1-4; clone_size: .; d_call: TRBD1; v_call: TRBV29-1; cdr3_aa: CSAAGTGKEKLFF; cdr3_nt: TGCAGCGCCGCGGGGACAGGGAAGGAAAAACTGTTTTTT
j_call: TRBJ1-2; clone_size: many; d_call: TRBD1; v_call: TRBV29-1; cdr3_aa: CSVLAGGWGYTF; cdr3_nt: TGCAGCGTTCTCGCAGGGGGCTGGGGCTACACCTTC
j_call: TRBJ1-3; clone_size: .; d_call: .; v_call: TRBV15; cdr3_aa: CATSRPRGTGNTIYF; cdr3_nt: TGTGCCACCAGCAGACCCAGGGGTACCGGAAACACCATATATTTT
j_call: TRBJ2-7; clone_size: .; d_call: TRBD2; v_call: TRBV20-1; cdr3_aa: CSATRPSGRLYEQYF; cdr3_nt: TGCAGTGCTACCCGTCCCAGCGGGAGGCTGTACGAGCAGTACTTC
j_call: TRBJ2-5; clone_size: .; d_call: .; v_call: TRBV20-1; cdr3_aa: CSANLGAVGETQYF; cdr3_nt: TGCAGTGCCAACCTTGGAGCAGTAGGAGAGACCCAGTACTTC
j_call: TRBJ2-5; clone_size: .; d_call: .; v_call: TRBV12-3/TRBV12-4; cdr3_aa: CASSLGAGGGAIKTQYF; cdr3_nt: TGTGCCAGCAGTTTAGGGGCAGGAGGGGGCGCGATAAAGACCCAGTACTTC
j_call: TRBJ1-2; clone_size: many; d_call: TRBD1; v_call: TRBV20-1; cdr3_aa: CSTTGRDGYTF; cdr3_nt: TGCAGTACGACAGGGAGGGATGGCTACACCTTC
j_call: TRBJ1-5; clone_size: once; d_call: TRBD1; v_call: TRBV25-1; cdr3_aa: CASSELTGQNQPQHF; cdr3_nt: TGTGCCAGCAGTGAATTGACGGGACAGAATCAGCCCCAGCATTTT
j_call: TRBJ1-6; clone_size: .; d_call: .; v_call: TRBV25-1; cdr3_aa: CASRGHNPPLHF; cdr3_nt: TGTGCCAGCAGGGGGCATAATCCACCCCTCCACTTT
j_call: TRBJ2-2; clone_size: .; d_call: TRBD1; v_call: TRBV10-3; cdr3_aa: CATWTGPYNEQFF; cdr3_nt: TGTGCCACCTGGACAGGGCCTTACAATGAGCAGTTTTTT
j_call: TRBJ2-5; clone_size: many; d_call: .; v_call: TRBV7-9; cdr3_aa: CASSPHLRETQYF; cdr3_nt: TGCGCCAGCAGCCCCCATCTACGGGAGACCCAGTACTTC
j_call: TRBJ1-3; clone_size: few; d_call: .; v_call: TRBV9; cdr3_aa: CASSATDGNSGNTIYF; cdr3_nt: TGTGCCAGCAGCGCAACGGACGGAAACTCTGGAAACACCATATATTTT
j_call: TRBJ2-6; clone_size: .; d_call: .; v_call: TRBV11-1; cdr3_aa: CASRYTGSGANVLTF; cdr3_nt: TGTGCCAGCAGGTACACAGGGTCCGGGGCCAACGTCCTGACTTTC
j_call: TRBJ1-6; clone_size: .; d_call: .; v_call: TRBV14; cdr3_aa: CTSSHGQRADSPLHF; cdr3_nt: TGTACCAGCAGCCACGGACAGAGAGCAGATTCGCCCCTCCACTTT
j_call: TRBJ2-7; clone_size: many; d_call: .; v_call: TRBV10-3; cdr3_aa: CAIGSGYEQYF; cdr3_nt: TGTGCCATCGGGTCGGGTTACGAGCAGTACTTC
j_call: TRBJ2-2; clone_size: .; d_call: TRBD2; v_call: TRBV20-1; cdr3_aa: CSAPRAGTNTGELFF; cdr3_nt: TGCAGTGCCCCCCGAGCGGGAACGAACACCGGGGAGCTGTTTTTT
j_call: TRBJ1-1; clone_size: .; d_call: .; v_call: TRBV12-3/TRBV12-4; cdr3_aa: CASSLRGRYEAFF; cdr3_nt: TGTGCCAGCAGTTTACGTGGCAGGTATGAAGCTTTCTTT
j_call: TRBJ2-7; clone_size: many; d_call: .; v_call: TRBV6-5; cdr3_aa: CASGIGREQYF; cdr3_nt: TGTGCCAGCGGTATTGGCAGGGAGCAGTACTTC
j_call: TRBJ1-6; clone_size: .; d_call: .; v_call: TRBV20-1; cdr3_aa: CSARDRRSIALHF; cdr3_nt: TGCAGTGCTAGAGATAGGCGGAGCATTGCCCTCCACTTT
j_call: TRBJ1-1; clone_size: many; d_call: .; v_call: TRBV7-8; cdr3_aa: CASSLDYGTEAFF; cdr3_nt: TGTGCCAGCAGCTTAGATTATGGGACTGAAGCTTTCTTT
j_call: TRBJ2-7; clone_size: .; d_call: .; v_call: TRBV10-3; cdr3_aa: CAISESTGSEQYF; cdr3_nt: TGTGCCATCAGTGAGTCGACGGGGTCTGAGCAGTACTTC
j_call: TRBJ1-6; clone_size: .; d_call: .; v_call: TRBV11-1; cdr3_aa: CASSWEKNSPLHF; cdr3_nt: TGCGCCAGCAGCTGGGAGAAAAATTCACCCCTCCACTTT
j_call: TRBJ1-1; clone_size: many; d_call: TRBD1; v_call: TRBV2; cdr3_aa: CASSKTGVTEAFF; cdr3_nt: TGTGCCAGTAGTAAAACAGGGGTCACTGAAGCTTTCTTT
j_call: TRBJ2-5; clone_size: many; d_call: .; v_call: TRBV2; cdr3_aa: CASSEALPSPETQYF; cdr3_nt: TGTGCCAGCAGTGAAGCGCTCCCTTCCCCAGAGACCCAGTACTTC
j_call: TRBJ1-4; clone_size: .; d_call: .; v_call: TRBV5-1; cdr3_aa: CASSLGPESEKLFF; cdr3_nt: TGCGCCAGCAGCTTGGGACCGGAATCGGAGAAACTGTTTTTT
j_call: TRBJ1-1; clone_size: many; d_call: .; v_call: TRBV2; cdr3_aa: CASESLRGDTEAFF; cdr3_nt: TGTGCCAGCGAAAGTCTGAGGGGAGACACTGAAGCTTTCTTT
j_call: TRBJ2-7; clone_size: few; d_call: TRBD1; v_call: TRBV20-1; cdr3_aa: CSASKTGANSYEQYF; cdr3_nt: TGCAGTGCTAGTAAAACAGGGGCCAACTCCTACGAGCAGTACTTC
j_call: TRBJ2-5; clone_size: many; d_call: .; v_call: TRBV7-8; cdr3_aa: CASSLAPGRETQYF; cdr3_nt: TGTGCCAGCAGCTTAGCGCCAGGGAGAGAGACCCAGTACTTC
j_call: TRBJ2-5; clone_size: many; d_call: .; v_call: TRBV7-9; cdr3_aa: CASSYGQNQETQYF; cdr3_nt: TGTGCCAGCAGCTACGGACAGAACCAAGAGACCCAGTACTTC
j_call: TRBJ1-4; clone_size: few; d_call: .; v_call: TRBV15; cdr3_aa: CATSRDRPGTFTMEKLFF; cdr3_nt: TGTGCCACCAGCAGAGATCGCCCCGGGACCTTTACAATGGAAAAACTGTTTTTT
j_call: TRBJ2-7; clone_size: many; d_call: .; v_call: TRBV13; cdr3_aa: CASSTRTGTYEQYF; cdr3_nt: TGTGCCAGCAGCACTAGGACGGGAACGTACGAGCAGTACTTC
j_call: TRBJ2-7; clone_size: few; d_call: TRBD2; v_call: TRBV7-9; cdr3_aa: CASSLDGGFVSEQYF; cdr3_nt: TGTGCCAGCAGCTTAGACGGGGGGTTCGTGAGTGAGCAGTACTTC
j_call: TRBJ1-6; clone_size: .; d_call: TRBD1; v_call: TRBV7-8; cdr3_aa: CASSAGGSSPLHF; cdr3_nt: TGTGCCTCCTCGGCAGGGGGTAGTTCACCCCTCCACTTT
j_call: TRBJ1-1; clone_size: .; d_call: .; v_call: TRBV10-3; cdr3_aa: CAISLVGLNTEAFF; cdr3_nt: TGTGCCATCAGTTTGGTAGGGCTGAACACTGAAGCTTTCTTT
j_call: TRBJ1-2; clone_size: few; d_call: .; v_call: TRBV20-1; cdr3_aa: CRVEEGESYGYTF; cdr3_nt: TGCAGGGTGGAGGAGGGGGAAAGCTATGGCTACACCTTC
j_call: TRBJ1-6; clone_size: few; d_call: TRBD1; v_call: TRBV12-3/TRBV12-4; cdr3_aa: CASSFMTGAAPPLHF; cdr3_nt: TGTGCCAGCAGTTTTATGACAGGGGCCGCGCCACCCCTCCACTTT